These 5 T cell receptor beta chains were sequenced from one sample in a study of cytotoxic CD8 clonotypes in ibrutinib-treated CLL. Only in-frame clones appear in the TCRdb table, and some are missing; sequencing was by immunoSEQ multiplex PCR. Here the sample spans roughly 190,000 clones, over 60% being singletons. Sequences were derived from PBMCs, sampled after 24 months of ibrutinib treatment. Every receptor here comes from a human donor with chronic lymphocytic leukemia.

This CDR3 reads CASSQEREADTQYF. The CDR3 nucleotides are TGCGCCAGCAGCCAAGAAAGGGAAGCAGATACGCAGTATTTT. The chain has TRBV4-3 and TRBJ2-3, with D unclear. Germline-derived CDR1 and CDR2 are LGHNA and YSLEER. V was clipped by 0 bases and J by 4 bases, with 8 bases between them. This CDR3 is 14 amino acids long.

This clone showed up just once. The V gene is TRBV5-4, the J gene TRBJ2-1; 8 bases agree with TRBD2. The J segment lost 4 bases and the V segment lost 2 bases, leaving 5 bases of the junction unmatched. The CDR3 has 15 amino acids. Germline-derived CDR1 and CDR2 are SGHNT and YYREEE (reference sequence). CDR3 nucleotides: TGTGCCAGCAGCTTCCGACTAGCGAGATACAATGAGCAGTTCTTC. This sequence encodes CASSFRLARYNEQFF. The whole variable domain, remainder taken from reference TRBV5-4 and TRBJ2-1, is ETGVTQSPTHLIKTRGQQVTLRCSSQSGHNTVSWYQQALGQGPQFIFQYYREEENGRGNFPPRFSGLQFPNYSSELNVNALELDDSALYLCASSFRLARYNEQFFGPGTRLTVL.

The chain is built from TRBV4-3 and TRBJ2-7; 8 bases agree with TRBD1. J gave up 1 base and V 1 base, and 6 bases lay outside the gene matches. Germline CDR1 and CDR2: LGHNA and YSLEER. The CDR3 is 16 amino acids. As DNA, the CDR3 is TGCGCCAGCAGCCAAGGGGTGACAGGGGAGTCCTACGAGCAGTACTTC. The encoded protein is CASSQGVTGESYEQYF.

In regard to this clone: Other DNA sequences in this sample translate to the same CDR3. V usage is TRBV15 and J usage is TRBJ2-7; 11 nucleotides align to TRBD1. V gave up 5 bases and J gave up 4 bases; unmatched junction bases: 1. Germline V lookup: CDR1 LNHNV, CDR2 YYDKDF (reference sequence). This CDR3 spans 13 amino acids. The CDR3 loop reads CATSRDRGYEQYF. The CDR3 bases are TGTGCCACCAGCCGGGACAGGGGGTACGAGCAGTACTTC.

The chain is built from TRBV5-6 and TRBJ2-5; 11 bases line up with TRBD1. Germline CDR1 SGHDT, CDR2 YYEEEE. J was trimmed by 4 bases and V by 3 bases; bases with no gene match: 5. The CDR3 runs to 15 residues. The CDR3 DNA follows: TGTGCCAGCAGCTCGGGACAGGGGGTTCGAGAGACCCAGTACTTC. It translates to CASSSGQGVRETQYF. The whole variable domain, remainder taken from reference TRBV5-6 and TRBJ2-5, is DAGVTQSPTHLIKTRGQQVTLRCSPKSGHDTVSWYQQALGQGPQFIFQYYEEEERQRGNFPDRFSGHQFPNYSSELNVNALLLGDSALYLCASSSGQGVRETQYFGPGTRLLVL.